Each of the 5 T cell receptor beta chains below was sequenced from the same sample in a study of blood T cell repertoires in COVID-19. Data came from immunoSEQ multiplex PCR; TCRdb stores just in-frame clones and leaves some out. The sample consists of 300,000 or so clones, 70% to 90% of them appearing once. The sample comprised peripheral blood. These receptors all come from a man younger than 35 who had recovered from COVID-19.

This chain connects TRBV6-5 to TRBJ1-4, with 8 bases fitting TRBD1. V dropped 6 bases and J dropped 8; count of bases not matched to a gene: 8. The V gene's germline CDR1 is MNHEY and CDR2 SVGAGI. The CDR3 totals 14 residues. CDR3 sequence reads: CASRPTGVNEKLFF. The CDR3, as DNA: TGTGCCAGCAGGCCGACAGGGGTTAACGAAAAACTGTTTTTT.

This chain links TRBV6-5 with TRBJ2-5; 13 positions agree with TRBD2. Trimming cost V 5 bases and J 7 bases; bases outside gene matches: 4. The V gene's germline CDR1 is MNHEY and CDR2 SVGAGI. The CDR3 extends over 14 amino acids. CDR3: CASSPGLAGRTQYF. The DNA of the CDR3 is TGTGCCAGCAGTCCGGGACTAGCGGGGAGGACCCAGTACTTC.

This clone was observed a few times. The genes are TRBV4-1 and TRBJ2-2; 9 bases are a match to TRBD1. Per germline, CDR1 MGHRA and CDR2 YSYEKL. V lost 1 base to trimming and J lost 0 bases; unmatched junction nucleotides: 9. The CDR3 consists of 19 residues. In DNA form, the CDR3 reads TGCGCCAGCAGCCAAGCACCCTCCGGGACAGGGACGAACACCGGGGAGCTGTTTTTT. Translating it yields CASSQAPSGTGTNTGELFF.

This rearrangement joins TRBV19 to TRBJ1-6; 7 bases are a match to TRBD1. V lost 6 bases and J lost 3; bases outside the gene matches: 8. Looked up from germline, CDR1 is LNHDA and CDR2 is SQIVND (reference sequence). This CDR3 is built from 16 residues. This CDR3 reads CASRAGTEIYNSPLHF. The CDR3 bases are TGTGCCAGTAGGGCCGGGACAGAGATCTATAATTCACCCCTCCACTTT.

This chain connects TRBV19 to TRBJ1-5, with 11 bases aligning to TRBD1. This CDR3 spans 14 amino acids. After removal of 10 bases from V and 6 bases from J, the junction contained 8 bases not matched to a gene. From germline, CDR1 is LNHDA and CDR2 SQIVND (reference sequence). This CDR3 is CATSIGTGGQPQHF. The CDR3 DNA is TGTGCCACCAGTATTGGGACAGGGGGTCAGCCCCAGCATTTT.